What follows are 28 T cell receptor beta chains derived from one specimen sequenced in a study of blood T cell repertoires in COVID-19. The data were produced by immunoSEQ multiplex PCR, yet TCRdb's version contains in-frame clones alone and is incomplete. In the table there are hundreds of thousands of clones, around 91% of which are singletons. The sample was peripheral blood. These receptors were collected from a woman younger than 35 who had recovered from COVID-19.

The chain couples TRBV18 to TRBJ2-3; TRBD2 aligns across 8 bases. The germline V gene has CDR1 KGHSH and CDR2 LQKENI. With V trimmed by 6 bases and J by 4 bases, 6 bases remained unmatched. The CDR3 sequence is 14 residues long. The CDR3 sequence: CASSPSGGPDTQYF. DNA for the CDR3: TGTGCCAGCTCCCCCTCGGGAGGGCCAGATACGCAGTATTTT.

This chain connects TRBV11-2 to TRBJ1-3, with a possible D match to TRBD1 (6 bases). The V end was cut by 1 base, the J end by 1 base, with 17 bases between. Germline lookup yields CDR1 SGHAT and CDR2 FQNNGV. This CDR3 is built from 18 residues. The CDR3 region has the DNA TGTGCCAGCAGCTTAGTAGGAGCGAGGACAGCTTCTGGAAACACCATATATTTT. It specifies CASSLVGARTASGNTIYF.

The V call is TRBV7-2, the J call TRBJ1-2; weak D call: TRBD1 (5 bases). Trimming cost V 0 bases and J 4 bases, with 9 bases left between them. Per germline, CDR1 SGHTA and CDR2 FQGNSA. CDR3 length equals 14 residues. CDR3 DNA: TGTGCCAGCAGCTTAGCTCAGGGAGGCTATGGCTACACCTTC. Protein sequence: CASSLAQGGYGYTF.

J is TRBJ1-5 and V is TRBV27, with 12 bases aligning to TRBD1. CDR1 and CDR2 (germline): MNHEY, SMNVEV (reference sequence). V trimming: 3 bases; J trimming: 5 bases; junction bases outside the gene matches: 5. This CDR3 spans 16 amino acids. The CDR3 region has the DNA TGTGCCAGCAGTTTCTCCGGGACAGGGGGCCATCAGCCCCAGCATTTT. Translated, it gives CASSFSGTGGHQPQHF.

This clone is a singleton in its sample. The chain carries TRBV3-1 (or the pseudogene TRBV3-2) and TRBJ2-4, with D unresolved. The CDR3 covers 13 residues. V shed 7 bases and J shed 1 base, with 8 bases lying between them. Germline CDR1 reads LGHDT; CDR2 reads YNNKEL (reference sequence). CDR3 DNA sequence: TGTGCCAGCATGATCGCGGCCAAAAACATTCAGTACTTC. Protein: CASMIAAKNIQYF.

The chain carries TRBV12-5 and TRBJ1-2, with TRBD1 matching 8 bases. The trim removed 0 bases at V and 0 bases at J, leaving 3 bases unmatched. This CDR3 is built from 16 residues. CDR1 and CDR2 from the germline V gene are LGHNT and FRNRAP. The CDR3 reads CASGLVQQGANYGYTF. For the CDR3, the DNA is TGTGCTAGTGGTTTGGTACAACAGGGGGCTAACTATGGCTACACCTTC.

V gene TRBV18 combines with J gene TRBJ2-3, with 9 nucleotides matching TRBD2. J was trimmed by 4 bases and V by 1 base; bases with no gene match: 6. CDR1 and CDR2 from the germline V gene are KGHSH and LQKENI. This CDR3 region has 16 residues. CDR3 DNA: TGTGCCAGCTCACCACGGACTAGCGAGGGGGCAGATACGCAGTATTTT. This codes for CASSPRTSEGADTQYF.

This chain joins TRBV6-2 or TRBV6-3 and TRBJ2-7; no firm D call. V was shortened by 8 bases and J by 2 bases, with 10 bases between the two germline ends. CDR1 is MNHEY and CDR2 is SVGEGT in the germline V gene. The CDR3 sequence is 12 residues long. Here the CDR3 reads CASGLSAYEQYV. The CDR3, as DNA: TGTGCCAGCGGCCTCAGTGCCTACGAGCAGTACGTC.

The chain carries TRBV5-4 and TRBJ2-1, with 12 nucleotides matching TRBD2. J lost 2 bases, V lost 0 bases, and 9 bases had no gene match. Germline-derived CDR1 and CDR2 are SGHNT and YYREEE (reference sequence). The CDR3 consists of 19 residues. CDR3 nucleotide sequence: TGTGCCAGCAGCTTGGTGGTGGGGACTAGCGGGCCTCCCTACAATGAGCAGTTCTTC. Amino acid sequence: CASSLVVGTSGPPYNEQFF.

This clone was found a few times. V is TRBV5-6 and J is TRBJ2-3, with a possible D match to TRBD2 (5 bases). V lost 2 bases and J 3 bases, leaving 7 bases between the germline ends. Germline loops: CDR1 SGHDT, CDR2 YYEEEE. This CDR3 region has 13 residues. The CDR3 coding sequence is TGTGCCAGCAGCTTCGGAGGAACAGATACGCAGTATTTT. Protein: CASSFGGTDTQYF. The complete variable domain, with remaining parts taken from reference TRBV5-6 and TRBJ2-3, reads DAGVTQSPTHLIKTRGQQVTLRCSPKSGHDTVSWYQQALGQGPQFIFQYYEEEERQRGNFPDRFSGHQFPNYSSELNVNALLLGDSALYLCASSFGGTDTQYFGPGTRLTVL.

The gene calls are TRBV29-1 and TRBJ2-1; D may be TRBD1 (7 bases). Germline V gives CDR1 SQVTM, CDR2 ANQGSEA. The CDR3 is 12 amino acids. V dropped 3 bases and J dropped 9 bases, with 12 bases sitting between them. CDR3 sequence (DNA): TGCAGCGTTGAGCAGGGGGGTGTTGAGCAGTTCTTC. Amino acid sequence: CSVEQGGVEQFF.

This chain uses TRBV4-3 with TRBJ2-1; a weak D match, TRBD2 (6 bases). CDR1 LGHNA and CDR2 YSLEER come from the germline V gene. CDR3 length equals 17 residues. Trimming took 0 bases from V and 3 from J, leaving 15 bases between them. CDR3 residues: CASSQDTPGAIYNEQFF. The CDR3 DNA reads TGCGCCAGCAGCCAAGATACCCCGGGAGCCATCTACAATGAGCAGTTCTTC.

The genes are TRBV6-6 and TRBJ2-7, with D perhaps matching TRBD1 (6 bases). V lost 6 bases, J lost 0 bases, and 15 bases lay in between. The germline V gene has CDR1 MNHNY and CDR2 SVGAGI (reference sequence). The CDR3 is 15 residues long. Here the CDR3 reads CASRDTGLSSYEQYV. In nucleotides, the CDR3 is TGTGCCAGCAGGGATACAGGGTTAAGCTCCTACGAGCAGTACGTC.

The gene calls are TRBV4-3 and TRBJ1-1, with 8 bases fitting TRBD1. The CDR3 has 15 amino acids. The V gene's germline CDR1 is LGHNA and CDR2 YSLEER. V lost 2 bases, J lost 0 bases, and 2 bases stayed unmatched. CDR3 in DNA: TGCGCCAGCAGCCAAAGGACAGGGCTGAACACTGAAGCTTTCTTT. It is translated as CASSQRTGLNTEAFF.

The chain carries TRBV30 and TRBJ1-4, with D possibly matching TRBD1 (6 bases). The CDR3 runs 13 residues. Germline-derived CDR1 and CDR2 are GTSNPN and SVGIG (reference sequence). Deletions cut 2 bases from V and 10 bases from J, with 14 bases between. CDR3 residues: CAWSLGDRRKLFF. The CDR3 DNA is TGTGCCTGGAGTCTCGGAGACAGGAGAAAACTGTTTTTT.

The V call is TRBV5-1, the J call TRBJ2-1; 8 positions match TRBD2. In germline, CDR1 is SGHRS, CDR2 YFSETQ. J gave up 7 bases and V 2 bases, and 8 bases lay outside the gene matches. This CDR3 is built from 15 residues. The CDR3 DNA follows: TGCGCCAGCAGCTTCGCAGCGGGGGTCCTTAATGAGCAGTTCTTC. Translating it yields CASSFAAGVLNEQFF.

The CDR3 coding sequence is TGTGCCAGCACCCTCCAGCCAGCGGCGGACACCGGGGAGCTGTTTTTT. Its translation is CASTLQPAADTGELFF. The chain employs TRBV7-8 and TRBJ2-2; perhaps TRBD2 as D (5 bases). CDR3 length equals 16 residues. The ends were cut back, 7 bases at V and 3 bases at J, with 18 bases in the middle. From germline, CDR1 is SGHVS and CDR2 FQNEAQ.

This chain joins TRBV2 and TRBJ2-7; 9 bases fit TRBD1. The V segment lost 4 bases and the J segment 6 bases; nucleotides outside the gene matches: 10. This CDR3 has 15 residues. Germline loops: CDR1 SNHLY, CDR2 FYNNEI. The CDR3: CASSVLRDRAGEQYV. The CDR3 DNA reads TGTGCCAGCAGTGTTCTCCGGGACAGGGCGGGCGAGCAGTACGTC.

The chain combines TRBV7-9 with TRBJ2-1; tentative D call: TRBD1 (5 bases). Between the trimmed V and J ends, which lost 2 bases and 6 bases, there was a span of 20 bases. Germline V gene data show CDR1 as SEHNR and CDR2 as FQNEAQ (reference sequence). The CDR3 spans 17 residues. The CDR3 reads CASSLPSQGKHFNEQFF. CDR3 sequence (DNA): TGTGCCAGCAGCTTACCGTCGCAGGGAAAGCACTTCAATGAGCAGTTCTTC.

This chain uses TRBV6-1 with TRBJ2-7; 8 bases align to TRBD1. With V trimmed by 2 bases and J by 2 bases, 5 bases remained unmatched. Germline V gene lookup returns CDR1 MNHNS and CDR2 SASEGT. The CDR3 has 15 amino acids. The CDR3 sequence: CASSEWGRGPYEQYV. The CDR3 DNA is TGTGCCAGCAGTGAATGGGGCAGGGGGCCCTACGAGCAGTACGTC.

The genes are TRBV10-2 and TRBJ2-3; 9 bases line up with TRBD2. CDR3 length equals 15 residues. The germline CDR1 and CDR2 sequences are WSHSY and SAAADI. V trimming: 8 bases; J trimming: 3 bases; junction bases outside the gene matches: 9. As DNA, the CDR3 is TGCGCCAGCTGCGGCGGGAGGGTATTTACAGATACGCAGTATTTT. Protein sequence: CASCGGRVFTDTQYF.

The count of this clone is one. J is TRBJ2-1 and V is TRBV5-5; no clear D gene. V lost 3 bases and J 5 bases, leaving 3 bases between the germline ends. Looked up from germline, CDR1 is SGHKS and CDR2 is YYEKEE (reference sequence). The CDR3 contains 11 residues. This CDR3 reads CASSSNNEQFF. The CDR3, as DNA: TGTGCCAGCAGCTCAAACAATGAGCAGTTCTTC.

The V call is TRBV12-3 or TRBV12-4, the J call TRBJ1-2; the D is unclear. The CDR3 runs to 12 residues. V dropped 4 bases and J dropped 2 bases, with 5 bases sitting between them. The CDR3 region is CASSSLNYGYTF. The CDR3 DNA follows: TGTGCCAGCAGTTCCCTGAACTATGGCTACACCTTC.

This clone came up once. This sequence joins TRBV9 and TRBJ1-2; a possible D gene is TRBD1 (5 bases). The ends were cut back, 3 bases at V and 2 bases at J, with 14 bases in the middle. The germline V gene has CDR1 SGDLS and CDR2 YYNGEE. CDR3 length: 15 amino acids. The CDR3 DNA follows: TGTGCCAGCAGCGCTTCAGGGTCCCTAAACTATGGCTACACCTTC. Protein product: CASSASGSLNYGYTF.

This chain links TRBV2 with TRBJ2-7, with TRBD2 as a possible D gene (5 bases). The CDR3 runs to 12 residues. V was cut by 3 bases and J by 10 bases, with 13 bases left in between. Germline CDR1 reads SNHLY; CDR2 reads FYNNEI. CDR3 amino acids: CASSEIPGSQYV. The CDR3 DNA reads TGTGCCAGCAGTGAGATACCGGGATCTCAGTACGTC.

CDR3 bases: TGTGCCAGCAGCTTAGTGGCTAGGCAAGAGACCCAGTACTTC. Translation gives CASSLVARQETQYF. The chain employs TRBV7-8 and TRBJ2-5; no definite D call. The germline V gene has CDR1 SGHVS and CDR2 FQNEAQ. The V gene lost 1 base and the J gene lost 2 bases, with 8 bases spanning the gap. The length of the CDR3 is 14 residues.

The J gene is TRBJ1-4, the V gene TRBV7-8; tentative D call: TRBD1 (5 bases). The CDR3 runs to 13 residues. Germline loops: CDR1 SGHVS, CDR2 FQNEAQ. With 0 bases removed from V and 8 bases from J, the gap between germline ends came to 7 bases. The CDR3 here is CASSLATAEKLFF. The CDR3 DNA is TGTGCCAGCAGCTTAGCGACAGCCGAAAAACTGTTTTTT.

The CDR3 coding sequence is TGTGCCAGCAGCCAAGAAAGAGGGTTGGGATATGGCTACACCTTC. Translated: CASSQERGLGYGYTF. This chain connects TRBV14 to TRBJ1-2; D not resolved. The CDR3 runs to 15 residues. V lost 0 bases to trimming and J lost 5 bases, with 13 bases between them. Germline lookup yields CDR1 SGHDN and CDR2 FVKESK.